This T cell receptor beta chain comes out of a study of beta chain features in type 1 diabetes. Study-wide findings and caveats: Sequencing the cDNA could make cells with high TCR expression show up more than they should.

About 120 mL of blood, on average, came from one heparinised draw per donor. A few counts support this clone. The antigen is unknown. The authors reverse transcribed all of the isolated RNA, so sequencing captured expressed TCRB transcripts. Profiled with immunoSEQ multiplex PCR; TCRdb holds only in-frame clones, not every one. The sample records fewer than 400,000 clones, roughly 8% being singletons. Trimming removed 10 bases at V and 1 base at J, with 16 bases between. The length of the CDR3 is 14 residues. Per germline, CDR1 ENHRY and CDR2 SYGVKD. This TCR was recovered from a young woman in good health. The chain uses TRBV10-3 and TRBJ1-2; the D is unclear. Sequenced: central memory CD4+ T cells from blood. The CDR3 sequence: CASSLRTYNYGYTF. CDR3 DNA: TGTGCCAGCTCCCTAAGGACTTATAACTATGGCTACACCTTC.